The 27 T cell receptor beta chains below come from one sample, sequenced in a study of blood T cell repertoires in COVID-19. The protocol was immunoSEQ multiplex PCR, while the TCRdb copy is restricted to in-frame clones and leaves out a portion. There are some 510,000 clones in the sample; roughly 88% occur only once, and approximately 1.8% lies in the top ten. The specimen sequenced was PBMCs or T cells enriched from blood (not recorded which). The receptors derive from a middle-aged woman who had recovered from COVID-19.

The chain recombines TRBV10-3 with TRBJ2-1; 10 bases match TRBD1. Unmatched junction bases numbered 5, after V lost 4 bases and J lost 5 bases. The germline gives CDR1 ENHRY, CDR2 SYGVKD. The CDR3 is 15 residues long. The CDR3 loop reads CAISARTGGDNEQFF. The CDR3 DNA follows: TGTGCCATCAGTGCCCGGACAGGGGGTGACAATGAGCAGTTCTTC.

The chain recombines TRBV21-1 with TRBJ2-7; the table assigns TRBD1, which was not confirmed against the DNA. TRBV21-1 is marked as a pseudogene. The CDR3 totals 17 residues. The CDR3: CASSKGNREYHSYEQYF. CDR3 sequence (DNA): TGTGCCAGCAGCAAAGGAAACAGGGAGTATCACTCCTACGAGCAGTACTTC.

On this clone itself: Other DNA sequences in this specimen translate into the identical CDR3. The CDR3 DNA sequence: TGTGCCAGCTCACCGTCCGCAGATACGCAGTATTTT. This encodes CASSPSADTQYF. This chain connects TRBV18 to TRBJ2-3; D call uncertain. The germline CDR1 and CDR2 sequences are KGHSH and LQKENI. The CDR3 has 12 residues. The V gene lost 3 bases and the J gene lost 4 bases, with 5 bases spanning the gap.

The chain links TRBV11-3 to TRBJ2-7, with TRBD1 matching 10 bases. CDR1 is SGHNT and CDR2 is YENEEA in the germline V gene. Trimming cost V 2 bases and J 2 bases; bases outside gene matches: 9. The CDR3 consists of 17 residues. The CDR3 DNA follows: TGTGCCAGCAGCTTATCAGGGGGTGGACAGGGGGCCTACGAGCAGTACTTC. Translating it yields CASSLSGGGQGAYEQYF.

The chain has TRBV2 and TRBJ1-5; no reliable D call. The germline V gene has CDR1 SNHLY and CDR2 FYNNEI. This CDR3 has 12 residues. V dropped 7 bases and J dropped 6 bases, with 10 bases sitting between them. The CDR3 reads CASTLTGQPQHF. CDR3 DNA sequence: TGTGCCAGCACCCTTACGGGTCAGCCCCAGCATTTT.

A single count supports this clone. The chain employs TRBV4-1 and TRBJ1-1; 7 bases match TRBD1. V lost 5 bases and J lost 1; bases outside the gene matches: 10. The CDR3 runs to 16 residues. In germline, CDR1 is MGHRA, CDR2 YSYEKL. CDR3 residues: CASSGTLQGGNTEAFF. The CDR3 DNA sequence: TGCGCCAGCAGCGGAACTTTGCAGGGGGGGAACACTGAAGCTTTCTTT.

The chain has TRBV10-2 and TRBJ1-4; 7 positions agree with TRBD1. Germline CDR1 is WSHSY and CDR2 is SAAADI. CDR3 length equals 15 residues. V dropped 7 bases and J dropped 13; count of bases not matched to a gene: 18. As DNA, the CDR3 is TGCGCCAGCACACCCGACAGGGATCCGGTGGAGGGACTGTTTTTT. This gives the protein CASTPDRDPVEGLFF.

This chain connects TRBV4-1 to TRBJ1-6; 7 bases match TRBD1. Germline assignment: CDR1 MGHRA and CDR2 YSYEKL. This CDR3 is 13 amino acids long. J was trimmed by 14 bases and V by 4 bases; bases with no gene match: 8. CDR3 in DNA: TGCGCCAGCAGCCGACTGACAGGGAGGACCCTCCACTTT. As protein: CASSRLTGRTLHF.

This chain links TRBV5-1 with TRBJ1-1, with D hard to call. The CDR3 contains 14 residues. Germline CDR1 reads SGHRS; CDR2 reads YFSETQ. Trimming removed 4 bases at V and 6 bases at J, with 16 bases between. CDR3 sequence (DNA): TGCGCCAGCAGCCCCGGACTAGTACAGCCTGAAGCTTTCTTT. Amino acid sequence: CASSPGLVQPEAFF.

This sequence joins TRBV7-2 and TRBJ1-1; maybe TRBD1 (5 bases). The CDR3 runs to 13 residues. The germline gives CDR1 SGHTA, CDR2 FQGNSA. Between the trimmed V and J ends, which lost 10 bases and 2 bases, there was a span of 14 bases. DNA for the CDR3: TGTGCCACCGCCTCTGACAGAAACACTGAAGCTTTCTTT. Protein sequence: CATASDRNTEAFF.

This chain uses TRBV3-1 (or the pseudogene TRBV3-2) with TRBJ2-1, with TRBD2 as a possible D gene (5 bases). V was shortened by 0 bases and J by 8 bases, with 11 bases between the two germline ends. The CDR3 spans 14 residues. Per germline, CDR1 LGHDT and CDR2 YNNKEL (reference sequence). As DNA, the CDR3 is TGTGCCAGCAGCCAAGAGCCCCCGGGGTATGAGCAGTTCTTC. Its translation is CASSQEPPGYEQFF.

The CDR3 here is CASSLGHGTAFNEQFF. The DNA of the CDR3 is TGTGCCAGCAGTTTAGGGCACGGGACAGCCTTCAATGAGCAGTTCTTC. The V and J genes are TRBV27 and TRBJ2-1; 7 bases map to TRBD1. V trimming: 2 bases; J trimming: 6 bases; junction bases outside the gene matches: 10. Germline loops: CDR1 MNHEY, CDR2 SMNVEV (reference sequence). This CDR3 is 16 amino acids long.

The rearrangement links TRBV27 to TRBJ1-2, with 9 bases that match TRBD1. With 8 bases clipped from V and 4 bases from J, the junction kept 11 bases outside the gene matches. Germline CDR1 is MNHEY and CDR2 is SMNVEV (reference sequence). The CDR3 runs to 15 residues. The DNA for the CDR3 is TGTGCCAGCGGACCCGGGACAGGGAATATCTATGGCTACACCTTC. As protein: CASGPGTGNIYGYTF.

V gene TRBV7-6 combines with J gene TRBJ2-5; 8 bases match TRBD1. J lost 5 bases, V lost 4 bases, and 6 bases had no gene match. The CDR3 totals 14 residues. Germline CDR1 and CDR2: SGHVS and FNYEAQ. CDR3 sequence: CASSSVQGGETQYF. In nucleotides, the CDR3 is TGTGCCAGCAGCTCCGTACAGGGGGGCGAGACCCAGTACTTC.

The V gene is TRBV30, the J gene TRBJ1-2; 7 positions agree with TRBD1. The junction had 11 bases not matched to a gene; V was cut back by 2 bases and J by 11 bases. The V gene's germline CDR1 is GTSNPN and CDR2 SVGIG (reference sequence). This CDR3 comprises 13 residues. CDR3 loop: CAWSSRQGRSYTF. The DNA for the CDR3 is TGTGCCTGGAGTTCACGACAGGGAAGGTCGTACACCTTC.

V is TRBV9 and J is TRBJ1-1; TRBD1 might be the D (6 bases). The length of the CDR3 is 16 residues. The germline V gene encodes CDR1 SGDLS and CDR2 YYNGEE. Trimming stripped 3 bases from V and 6 bases from J, with 21 bases between. CDR3 coding DNA: TGTGCCAGCAGCGCTGGAGTCAGGGGTTTGATCGCTGAAGCTTTCTTT. Translation: CASSAGVRGLIAEAFF.

J is TRBJ2-1 and V is TRBV4-3, with D perhaps matching TRBD2 (5 bases). Germline V CDR1 and CDR2: LGHNA, YSLEER. CDR3 length equals 14 residues. With 0 bases removed from V and 6 bases from J, the gap between germline ends came to 9 bases. The CDR3 loop reads CASSQDTAANEQFF. The DNA for the CDR3 is TGCGCCAGCAGCCAAGATACAGCGGCCAATGAGCAGTTCTTC.

The chain employs TRBV5-4 and TRBJ2-2, with a possible D match to TRBD2 (5 bases). Trimming pared 0 bases from V and 7 bases from J, leaving 16 bases between. CDR1 is SGHNT and CDR2 is YYREEE in the germline V gene (reference sequence). This CDR3 is 16 amino acids long. The CDR3 region is CASSLGGLAAGGELFF. CDR3 bases: TGTGCCAGCAGCTTGGGGGGATTGGCCGCGGGCGGGGAGCTGTTTTTT.

The chain joins TRBV10-1 to TRBJ2-3; tentative D call: TRBD2 (5 bases). Trimming stripped 0 bases from V and 4 bases from J, with 11 bases between. The CDR3 has 15 amino acids. Germline V gene data show CDR1 as WNHNN and CDR2 as SYGVQD (reference sequence). The CDR3 sequence: CASSESKYGADTQYF. The CDR3 DNA is TGCGCCAGCAGTGAGTCGAAATACGGGGCAGATACGCAGTATTTT.

V is TRBV18 and J is TRBJ2-7; no clear D gene. Between the trimmed V and J ends, which lost 0 bases and 5 bases, there was a span of 14 bases. From germline, CDR1 is KGHSH and CDR2 LQKENI. This CDR3 has 15 residues. CDR3 nucleotide sequence: TGTGCCAGCTCACCACCGGTGAGCGTGGCCCACGAGCAGTACTTC. Protein sequence: CASSPPVSVAHEQYF.

V gene TRBV5-1 combines with J gene TRBJ1-2; TRBD1 aligns across 7 bases. This CDR3 has 16 amino acids. V lost 0 bases and J lost 7; bases outside the gene matches: 12. Germline CDR1 reads SGHRS; CDR2 reads YFSETQ. The CDR3 spells CASSLDQWTGGFGYTF. CDR3 in DNA: TGCGCCAGCAGCTTGGATCAATGGACAGGCGGGTTTGGCTACACCTTC.

The chain combines TRBV19 with TRBJ1-5; 7 positions agree with TRBD1. The ends lost 4 bases at V and 0 bases at J; junction bases unmatched: 3. This CDR3 has 15 residues. Germline assignment: CDR1 LNHDA and CDR2 SQIVND (reference sequence). CDR3 loop: CASSKRQGSNQPQHF. CDR3 nucleotides: TGTGCCAGTAGTAAGAGACAGGGTAGCAATCAGCCCCAGCATTTT.

This clone has just a few counts. The chain joins TRBV4-2 to TRBJ2-7; 7 bases are a match to TRBD1. V gave up 1 base and J gave up 3 bases; unmatched junction bases: 3. This CDR3 contains 14 residues. Germline loops: CDR1 LGHNA, CDR2 YNFKEQ. This CDR3 is CASSQGQGDYEQYF. Written as DNA, the CDR3 is TGTGCCAGCAGCCAAGGTCAGGGGGACTACGAGCAGTACTTC.

This clone was observed once. V and J are TRBV6-2 or TRBV6-3 and TRBJ1-5; D is undetermined. The CDR3 loop spans 15 amino acids. Germline loops: CDR1 MNHEY, CDR2 SVGEGT. Trimming removed 2 bases at V and 1 base at J, with 9 bases between. The CDR3, as DNA: TGTGCCAGCAGTTACAGGAGTACGAGCAATCAGCCCCAGCATTTT. Its translation: CASSYRSTSNQPQHF.

The chain recombines TRBV2 with TRBJ1-1; D gene ambiguous. CDR1 is SNHLY, CDR2 FYNNEI, per germline. V was trimmed by 6 bases and J by 0 bases, leaving 8 bases between them. The CDR3 length is 13 residues. The CDR3 protein is CASRLTVNTEAFF. CDR3 nucleotide sequence: TGTGCCAGCAGATTAACAGTGAACACTGAAGCTTTCTTT.

The CDR3 spells CASSPAGNGNQPQHF. The CDR3 DNA reads TGTGCCAGCAGCCCCGCGGGGAATGGCAATCAGCCCCAGCATTTT. The rearrangement uses TRBV6-5 and TRBJ1-5; D not resolved. V was clipped by 6 bases and J by 2 bases, with 14 bases between them. This CDR3 region has 15 residues. Germline V gene data show CDR1 as MNHEY and CDR2 as SVGAGI.

V and J are TRBV11-3 and TRBJ2-3; maybe TRBD1 (6 bases). This CDR3 is built from 12 residues. V lost 8 bases and J 3 bases, leaving 9 bases between the germline ends. CDR1 is SGHNT, CDR2 YENEEA, per germline. The CDR3 is CASGTQTDTQYF. CDR3 nucleotides: TGTGCCAGCGGGACACAGACAGATACGCAGTATTTT.